Detailed here is one T cell receptor beta chain. This entry comes from a study of shared clonotypes between healthy human individuals. The repertoire was sequenced with immunoSEQ multiplex PCR; TCRdb's copy has only in-frame clones and lacks some. The sample carries some 2.3 million clones, over 85% recorded once. CDR1 and CDR2 (germline): MDHEN, SYDVKM. Trimming pared 4 bases from V and 9 bases from J, leaving 13 bases between. The CDR3 covers 13 residues. Source material: naive CD4+ T cells from PBMCs. As for subset: CD45RA+ positively selected. This TCR came from a man younger than 35 in good health. Some clones in this sample may be carry-over from other donors' samples. The rearrangement links TRBV28 to TRBJ1-5; D remains ambiguous. CDR3 sequence: CASSSPSPPPQHF. The CDR3 nucleotides read TGTGCCAGCAGTTCCCCCTCTCCGCCGCCCCAGCATTTT.